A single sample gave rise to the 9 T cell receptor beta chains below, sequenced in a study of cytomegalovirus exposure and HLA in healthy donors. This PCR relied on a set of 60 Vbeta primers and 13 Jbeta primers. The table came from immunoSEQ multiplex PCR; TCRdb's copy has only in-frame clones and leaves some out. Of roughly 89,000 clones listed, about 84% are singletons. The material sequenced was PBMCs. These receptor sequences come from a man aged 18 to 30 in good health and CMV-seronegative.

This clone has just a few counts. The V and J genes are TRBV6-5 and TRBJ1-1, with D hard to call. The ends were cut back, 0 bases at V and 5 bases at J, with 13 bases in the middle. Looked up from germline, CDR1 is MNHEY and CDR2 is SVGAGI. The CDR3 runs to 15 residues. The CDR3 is CASSYSRVVGTEAFF. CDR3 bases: TGTGCCAGCAGTTACTCGAGGGTAGTAGGGACTGAAGCTTTCTTT.

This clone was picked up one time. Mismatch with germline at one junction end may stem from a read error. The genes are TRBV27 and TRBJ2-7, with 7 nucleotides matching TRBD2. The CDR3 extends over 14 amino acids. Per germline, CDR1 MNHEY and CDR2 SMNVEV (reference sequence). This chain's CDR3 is CASSPAGPALAGDW. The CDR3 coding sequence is TGTGCCAGCAGTCCAGCCGGCCCGGCCTTGGCGGGGGACTGG.

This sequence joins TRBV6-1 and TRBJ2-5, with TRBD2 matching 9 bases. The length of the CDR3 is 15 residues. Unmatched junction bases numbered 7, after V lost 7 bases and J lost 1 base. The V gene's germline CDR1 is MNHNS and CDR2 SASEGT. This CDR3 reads CASKVAGAFQETQYF. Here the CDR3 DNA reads TGTGCCAGCAAGGTAGCGGGGGCCTTCCAAGAGACCCAGTACTTC.

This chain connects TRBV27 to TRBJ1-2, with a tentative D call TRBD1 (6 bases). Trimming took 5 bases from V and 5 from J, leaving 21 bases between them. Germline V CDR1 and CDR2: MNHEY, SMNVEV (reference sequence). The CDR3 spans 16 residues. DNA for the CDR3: TGTGCCAGCAGTGGGGCAGAGGGGGGGGTAGGGTATGGCTACACCTTC. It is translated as CASSGAEGGVGYGYTF.

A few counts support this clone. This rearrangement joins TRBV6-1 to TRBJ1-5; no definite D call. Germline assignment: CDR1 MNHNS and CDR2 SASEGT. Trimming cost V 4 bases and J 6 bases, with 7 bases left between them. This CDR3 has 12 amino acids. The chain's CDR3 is CASSGLPQPQHF. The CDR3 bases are TGTGCCAGCAGTGGACTCCCTCAGCCCCAGCATTTT.

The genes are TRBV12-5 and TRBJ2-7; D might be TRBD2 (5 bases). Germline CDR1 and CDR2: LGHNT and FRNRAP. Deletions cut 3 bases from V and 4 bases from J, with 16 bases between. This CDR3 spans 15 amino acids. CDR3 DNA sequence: TGTGCTAGTGGTTTTAAAACGTCGGGGTCTTACGAGCAGTACTTC. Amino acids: CASGFKTSGSYEQYF.

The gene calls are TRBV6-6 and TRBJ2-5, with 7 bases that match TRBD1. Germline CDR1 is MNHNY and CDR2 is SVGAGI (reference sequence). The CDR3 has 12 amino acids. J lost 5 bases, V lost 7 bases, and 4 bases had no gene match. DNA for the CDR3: TGTGCCAGCAAGGCAGGGGGTGAGACCCAGTACTTC. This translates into CASKAGGETQYF.

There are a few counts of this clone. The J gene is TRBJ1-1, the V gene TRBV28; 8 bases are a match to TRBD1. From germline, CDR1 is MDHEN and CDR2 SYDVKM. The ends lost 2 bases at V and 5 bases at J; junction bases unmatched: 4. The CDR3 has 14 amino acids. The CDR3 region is CASSLATGVTEAFF. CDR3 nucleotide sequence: TGTGCCAGCAGTTTAGCGACAGGGGTGACTGAAGCTTTCTTT.

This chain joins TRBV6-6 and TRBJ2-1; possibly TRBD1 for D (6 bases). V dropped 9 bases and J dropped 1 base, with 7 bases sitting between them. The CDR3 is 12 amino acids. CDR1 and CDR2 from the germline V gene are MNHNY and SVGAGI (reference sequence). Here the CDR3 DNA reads TGTGCCAGTGGACAGTCCTACAATGAGCAGTTCTTC. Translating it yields CASGQSYNEQFF.